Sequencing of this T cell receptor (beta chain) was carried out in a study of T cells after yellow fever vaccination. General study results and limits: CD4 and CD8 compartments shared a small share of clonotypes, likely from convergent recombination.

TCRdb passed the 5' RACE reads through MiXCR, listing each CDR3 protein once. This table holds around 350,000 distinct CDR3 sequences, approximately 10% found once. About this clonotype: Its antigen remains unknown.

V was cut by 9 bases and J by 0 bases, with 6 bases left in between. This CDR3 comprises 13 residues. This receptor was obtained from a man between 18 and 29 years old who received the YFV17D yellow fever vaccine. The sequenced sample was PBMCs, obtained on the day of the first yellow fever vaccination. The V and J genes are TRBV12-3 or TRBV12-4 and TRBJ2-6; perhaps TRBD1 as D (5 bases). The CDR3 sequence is CASDSSGANVLTF. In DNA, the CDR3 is TGTGCCAGTGACAGCTCTGGGGCCAACGTCCTGACTTTC.